Each of the 5 T cell receptor beta chains below was sequenced from the same sample in a study of blood T cell repertoires in COVID-19. Assay: immunoSEQ multiplex PCR; the TCRdb copy retains only in-frame clones and omits some. The table includes approximately 100,000 clones, 70% to 90% detected once. Input material: peripheral blood. The receptors were gathered from a human donor in a cohort sampled during active COVID-19.

This chain connects TRBV28 to TRBJ2-1, with TRBD2 matching over 12 bases. This CDR3 has 16 residues. Trimming removed 5 bases from V and 9 bases from J; junction bases left unmatched: 11. Germline loops: CDR1 MDHEN, CDR2 SYDVKM. The CDR3 nucleotides are TGTGCCAGCAGTCCTGCTCTAGCGGGGGGGCCAGGTGAGCAGTTCTTC. Translation: CASSPALAGGPGEQFF.

CDR3 region: CASSLVAGGSTDTQYF. CDR3 nucleotide sequence: TGTGCCAGCAGCTTAGTGGCCGGGGGTAGTACAGATACGCAGTATTTT. The rearrangement links TRBV7-8 to TRBJ2-3; weak D call: TRBD2 (6 bases). Deletions cut 1 base from V and 3 bases from J, with 14 bases between. CDR3 length equals 16 residues. In germline, CDR1 is SGHVS, CDR2 FQNEAQ.

The chain has TRBV7-6 and TRBJ2-3; TRBD2 aligns across 7 bases. After removal of 5 bases from V and 6 bases from J, the junction contained 17 bases not matched to a gene. This CDR3 region has 17 residues. Germline lookup yields CDR1 SGHVS and CDR2 FNYEAQ. CDR3 DNA: TGTGCCAGCAGCCCTGGGGGGGTTGGGACGATCGCGGATACGCAGTATTTT. It translates to CASSPGGVGTIADTQYF.

The table lists this clone with a few counts. The V call is TRBV11-2, the J call TRBJ2-3, with D perhaps TRBD1 (5 bases). Germline assignment: CDR1 SGHAT and CDR2 FQNNGV. The CDR3 runs 13 residues. Between the trimmed V and J ends, which lost 4 bases and 14 bases, there was a span of 19 bases. The CDR3 nucleotides read TGTGCCAGCAGCTATCATGGGGCATCTCAGTGGTATTTT. Translated: CASSYHGASQWYF.

The V gene is TRBV9, the J gene TRBJ2-3, with TRBD2 as a possible D gene (5 bases). The V end was cut by 3 bases, the J end by 1 base, with 9 bases between. The V gene's germline CDR1 is SGDLS and CDR2 YYNGEE. This CDR3 has 14 residues. The CDR3 region has the DNA TGTGCCAGCAGCGGCGGACTGCGCACAGATACGCAGTATTTT. Protein sequence: CASSGGLRTDTQYF. The full variable domain, completed using reference TRBV9 and TRBJ2-3, is DSGVTQTPKHLITATGQRVTLRCSPRSGDLSVYWYQQSLDQGLQFLIQYYNGEERAKGNILERFSAQQFPDLHSELNLSSLELGDSALYFCASSGGLRTDTQYFGPGTRLTVL.